This TCR beta chain was observed in a study of cytomegalovirus exposure and HLA in healthy donors. Study summary: The 110 or so validation repertoires used the same platform as the roughly 670 first-cohort repertoires, a later analysis reported. Overall study results and limits: The study put roughly 160 TCR beta chains on its list as cytomegalovirus-associated. According to reports, the classifier identified cytomegalovirus status with high specificity and sensitivity. Clusters of TCRs from the first cohort tended to co-occur in the 120 or so validation repertoires (as a later analysis found).

CDR3 length equals 16 residues. Germline V lookup: CDR1 MDHEN, CDR2 SYDVKM. Unmatched junction bases numbered 8, after V lost 3 bases and J lost 8 bases. Measured with immunoSEQ multiplex PCR; TCRdb has only the in-frame clones, and not every one. Of a few hundred thousand clones detected, 70% to 90% appear once; the ten largest clones hold 0.92%. In regard to this clone: As yet, its antigen is unknown.

The sequenced sample was PBMCs. The TCR comes from a woman in her late teens or twenties in good health and CMV-seronegative. V gene TRBV28 combines with J gene TRBJ1-4; TRBD1 matches 11 bases. The CDR3 spells CASSLEDRGLGEKLFF. In DNA form, the CDR3 reads TGTGCCAGCAGTTTGGAGGACAGGGGGCTTGGAGAAAAACTGTTTTTT.